This record concerns one T cell receptor beta chain sequence. Its antigen is as yet unknown. The authors split each subset's genomic DNA evenly across several immunoSEQ plates. Original data processing: ImmunoSEQ output held junction-only sequences without quality scores, so filtering differed. This table comes from immunoSEQ multiplex PCR, and its TCRdb copy is limited to in-frame clones, with some not included. V and J calls and clone size come straight from that table; D and trimming were deduced from the DNA. The sample records a few million clones, roughly 93% being singletons. These data originate in a study of shared clonotypes between healthy human individuals. Naive CD8 cells were CD45RO-negative, positively selected for CCR7, excluding terminally differentiated effector memory CD45RA+ cells. The germline CDR1 and CDR2 sequences are MNHEY and SMNVEV (reference sequence). The CDR3 totals 15 residues. Between the trimmed V and J ends, which lost 0 bases and 4 bases, there was a span of 13 bases.

Study-wide findings and caveats: The four-donor shared clonotypes exceeded non-shared clonotypes in generation probability, with non-shared ones scoring lower. The sharing of 4.5% to 5% of naive CD4 clonotypes was seen across a handful of donors.

This TCR came from a man aged 18-30 years in good health. Some clones in this sample may be carry-over from other donors' samples. The chain couples TRBV27 to TRBJ2-7; unclear D gene. The sample comprised naive CD8+ T cells from PBMCs. The CDR3 DNA sequence: TGTGCCAGCAGTTTATCCAATGGACCCAGATACGAGCAGTACTTC. Translation gives CASSLSNGPRYEQYF.